These T cell receptor beta chains were read from a single sample in a study of T cells after yellow fever vaccination. Using its own MiXCR run on the 5' RACE reads, TCRdb lists one record per CDR3 protein. The sample consists of about 260,000 distinct CDR3 sequences, around 5.2% of them appearing once. Sequences were derived from CD4+ T cells sorted from PBMCs, sampled on the day of the yellow fever booster vaccination. The receptor set was obtained from a young man who received the YFV17D yellow fever vaccine. Both conserved end residues are part of each CDR3. Fields, in order: D gene, V gene, clone size, J gene, CDR3 DNA, CDR3 protein. D genes are given only for firm matches. Where a row states a size, it is once, few, many or the class of an expanded clone; other rows omit it.

.	TRBV18	many	TRBJ1-4	TGTGCCAGCTCCCAGGAGCAGACAGGACTGTTTTTT	CASSQEQTGLFF
TRBD1	TRBV12-3/TRBV12-4	few	TRBJ1-6	TGTGCCAGCAGACCCGCAGGGGGCGCAGATTCACCCCTCCACTTT	CASRPAGGADSPLHF
TRBD1	TRBV5-4	few	TRBJ1-4	TGTGCCAGCAGCTTGTCCGACAGGGTTAATGAAAAACTGTTTTTT	CASSLSDRVNEKLFF
TRBD2	TRBV5-1	many	TRBJ2-3	TGCGCCAGCAGTTCCCTTCCGGGACTAGCGGGGGGGACCGTGGCAGATACGCAGTATTTT	CASSSLPGLAGGTVADTQYF
.	TRBV12-3/TRBV12-4	few	TRBJ1-5	TGTGCCAGCAGTTTACATAGCAATCAGCCCCAGCATTTT	CASSLHSNQPQHF
.	TRBV5-1	many	TRBJ1-5	TGCGCCAGCAGCACTGGGACACCCAATCAGCCCCAGCATTTT	CASSTGTPNQPQHF
.	TRBV29-1	.	TRBJ2-2	TGCAGCGCCCGCGCGGGGTCCGGGGAGCTGTTTTTT	CSARAGSGELFF
TRBD1	TRBV4-3	many	TRBJ2-7	TGCGCCAGCAGCCGGGACAGGGGGCCGTACGAGCAGTACTTC	CASSRDRGPYEQYF
TRBD1	TRBV20-1	few	TRBJ1-4	TGCAGTGCTAGAGAAGGGACAGGGGGAGAAAAACTGTTTTTT	CSAREGTGGEKLFF
TRBD1	TRBV7-2	many	TRBJ1-1	TGTGCCAGCAGCCGGAGGACAGGGGGAGAAGAAGCTTTCTTT	CASSRRTGGEEAFF
TRBD1	TRBV3-1	.	TRBJ2-7	TGTGCCAGCAGCCTGGCCGGGACAGGTACCTACGAGCAGTACTTC	CASSLAGTGTYEQYF
.	TRBV27	.	TRBJ2-3	TGTGCCAGCAGTTCACCAGCTTATAGCACAGATACGCAGTATTTT	CASSSPAYSTDTQYF
TRBD1	TRBV11-2	.	TRBJ1-2	TGTGCCAGCAGCTTAAGGACAGGGGGCTGGGGCTACACCTTC	CASSLRTGGWGYTF
.	TRBV28	.	TRBJ1-5	TGTGCCAGCAGTTTGAACTATCAGTCCCAGCATTTT	CASSLNYQSQHF
.	TRBV6-1	.	TRBJ1-3	TGTGCCAGCAGGCCCACTGGAAACACCATATATTTT	CASRPTGNTIYF
.	TRBV2	few	TRBJ2-4	TGTGCCAGCAGTGATGGATACATTCAGTACTTC	CASSDGYIQYF
.	TRBV6-5	.	TRBJ1-1	TGTGCCAGCAGTTACAAGGCTGAAGCTTTCTTT	CASSYKAEAFF
.	TRBV6-5	.	TRBJ2-2	TGTGCCAGCAGTTCTCTTACTACGGCACGGGACACCGGGGAGCTGTTTTTT	CASSSLTTARDTGELFF
.	TRBV6-2/TRBV6-3	many	TRBJ2-1	TGTGCCAGCAGTTCCAGGGTGGGTGAGCAGTTCTTC	CASSSRVGEQFF
TRBD1	TRBV5-4	.	TRBJ1-2	TGTGCCAGCAGCAACGGACAGGGGGCGTACTATGGCTACACCTTC	CASSNGQGAYYGYTF
.	TRBV4-2	many	TRBJ2-2	TGTGCCAGCAGCCAAGAACCGACAGGCGTCGGGACCGGGGAGCTGTTTTTT	CASSQEPTGVGTGELFF
.	TRBV11-2	many	TRBJ1-4	TGTGCCAGCAGCTTGAGTTGGGAAAAACTGTTTTTT	CASSLSWEKLFF
.	TRBV6-5	few	TRBJ2-5	TGTGCCAGCAGTTACGGAGGTGACGGCAGAACCCAGTACTTC	CASSYGGDGRTQYF
TRBD1	TRBV7-2	few	TRBJ1-3	TGTGCCAGCAGCTTATGGCCAGGGGGAGGAAACACCATATATTTT	CASSLWPGGGNTIYF
TRBD2	TRBV4-3	once	TRBJ2-1	TGCGCCAGCAGCCAGGGACTACCGGGGCGGGAGCAGTTCTTC	CASSQGLPGREQFF
TRBD2	TRBV5-4	few	TRBJ2-2	TGTGCCAGCTCCAACGCCCTAGCGGGGAGGAACACCGGGGAGCTGTTTTTT	CASSNALAGRNTGELFF
TRBD1	TRBV6-5	many	TRBJ2-1	TGTGCCAGCAGCCCTGACAGGGGGCCGGGCGATGAGCAGTTCTTC	CASSPDRGPGDEQFF
.	TRBV5-1	few	TRBJ2-7	TGCGCCAGCAGCCGGGGACAAGTTCCCTACGAGCAGTACTTC	CASSRGQVPYEQYF
TRBD1	TRBV6-2/TRBV6-3	.	TRBJ2-1	TGTGCCAGCCTTCGACAGGGGGAGAATGAGCAGTTCTTC	CASLRQGENEQFF
TRBD1	TRBV2	.	TRBJ1-5	TGTGCCAGCAGTGTTGGGCAGGGGGCATTTCAGCCCCAGCATTTT	CASSVGQGAFQPQHF
.	TRBV10-1	many	TRBJ2-1	TGCGCCAGCAGTCGCCTAGGCGAATCCTACAATGAGCAGTTCTTC	CASSRLGESYNEQFF
TRBD1	TRBV5-1	many	TRBJ2-3	TGCGCCAGCAGCGTGGGACAGGGGAGCACAGATACGCAGTATTTT	CASSVGQGSTDTQYF
.	TRBV18	few	TRBJ1-2	TGTGCCAGCTCACCAGACGGACGGAGGCCTAATGGCTACACCTTC	CASSPDGRRPNGYTF
.	TRBV20-1	many	TRBJ2-1	TGCAGTGTCCAGGAGTCCTTCTACAATGAGCAGTTCTTC	CSVQESFYNEQFF
.	TRBV27	few	TRBJ2-5	TGTGCCAGCAGTTTAGGGCAGGCTGGGCAGACCCAGTACTTC	CASSLGQAGQTQYF
TRBD2	TRBV7-2	many	TRBJ2-7	TGTGCCAGCAGCGGGACTAGCGGGGCACACTACGAGCAGTACTTC	CASSGTSGAHYEQYF
TRBD2	TRBV6-1	few	TRBJ2-1	TGTGCCAGCAGTGAACCCCGCGGGGGGTCCTACAATGAGCAGTTCTTC	CASSEPRGGSYNEQFF
.	TRBV11-1	.	TRBJ2-1	TGTGCCAGCAGCTCCGGGACATCCAATGAGCAGTTCTTC	CASSSGTSNEQFF
.	TRBV6-1	many	TRBJ2-3	TGTGCCAGCAGTGATACCGGCAGCTTGAGGAATACGCAGTATTTT	CASSDTGSLRNTQYF
TRBD2	TRBV5-1	many	TRBJ2-3	TGCGCCAGCAGGTATTCTAGCGGGGGGCCTACAGATACGCAGTATTTT	CASRYSSGGPTDTQYF
TRBD2	TRBV4-1	few	TRBJ2-3	TGCGCCAGCCGAGCGGGGACCACAGATACGCAGTATTTT	CASRAGTTDTQYF
TRBD1	TRBV6-5	many	TRBJ1-6	TGTGCCAGCAGGATGGACAGGGAGAATTCACCCCTCCACTTT	CASRMDRENSPLHF